These 32 T cell receptor beta chains originate from one sample sequenced in a study of blood T cell repertoires in COVID-19. TCRdb's table, derived via immunoSEQ multiplex PCR, lists solely in-frame clones and lacks some. The repertoire holds 250,000 to 300,000 clones, with roughly 80% as singletons. The sample comprised PBMCs or T cells enriched from blood (not recorded which). These receptors came from a man aged 35 to 55 who had been exposed to COVID-19.

This clone was detected a few times. V and J are TRBV30 and TRBJ2-3, with 9 bases fitting TRBD2. The V gene's germline CDR1 is GTSNPN and CDR2 SVGIG (reference sequence). The CDR3 totals 16 residues. Trimming at V came to 0 bases and at J to 2 bases, leaving 6 bases not matched to a gene. The CDR3 reads CAWSVGLAGNTDTQYF. Written as DNA, the CDR3 is TGTGCCTGGAGTGTTGGGCTAGCGGGGAACACAGATACGCAGTATTTT.

The chain combines TRBV7-9 with TRBJ1-1; maybe TRBD1 (5 bases). Trimming shortened V by 1 base and J by 0 bases, and 15 bases separated the two germline ends. The V gene's germline CDR1 is SEHNR and CDR2 FQNEAQ (reference sequence). This CDR3 has 17 amino acids. The CDR3 DNA follows: TGTGCCAGCAGCTTAGGGGGGGTGGTCGGCATGAACACTGAAGCTTTCTTT. Translated, it gives CASSLGGVVGMNTEAFF.

This clone occurred once. This chain uses TRBV28 with TRBJ2-3; perhaps TRBD2 as D (6 bases). CDR3 length: 15 amino acids. Germline CDR1 reads MDHEN; CDR2 reads SYDVKM. V gave up 3 bases and J gave up 4 bases, with 14 bases separating them. CDR3 amino acids: CASSFVPGVPDTQYF. For the CDR3, the DNA is TGTGCCAGCAGTTTCGTGCCGGGGGTACCAGATACGCAGTATTTT.

This clone was detected a few times. This chain joins TRBV11-1 and TRBJ1-4, with 10 bases fitting TRBD1. Unmatched junction bases numbered 2, after V lost 0 bases and J lost 7 bases. The CDR3 runs to 15 residues. Germline lookup yields CDR1 SGHAT and CDR2 FQDESV (reference sequence). The CDR3 bases are TGTGCCAGCAGCTTAGCCGGGGACAGGGGTGAAAAACTGTTTTTT. Protein: CASSLAGDRGEKLFF.

This clone was counted once. The chain joins TRBV25-1 to TRBJ1-1; 9 bases fit TRBD1. After removal of 7 bases from V and 10 bases from J, the junction contained 10 bases not matched to a gene. Germline CDR1 is MGHDK and CDR2 is SYGVNS. CDR3 length: 13 residues. As DNA, the CDR3 is TGTGCCAGCACCTCCCTGGGACAGGGTGTAGCTTTCTTT. This sequence encodes CASTSLGQGVAFF.

The DNA of the CDR3 is TGTGCCAGCAGCTCCCCCCTAGCCGGATCGCGCACCGGGGAGCTGTTTTTT. As protein: CASSSPLAGSRTGELFF. The V gene is TRBV11-3, the J gene TRBJ2-2, with a possible D match to TRBD2 (5 bases). CDR3 length: 17 residues. V dropped 4 bases and J dropped 4 bases, with 19 bases sitting between them. Germline V CDR1 and CDR2: SGHNT, YENEEA.

The gene calls are TRBV15 and TRBJ2-7; TRBD2 matches 7 bases. The CDR3 runs 14 residues. Germline V gene sequence: CDR1 LNHNV, CDR2 YYDKDF (reference sequence). Losses at the gene ends were 5 bases for V and 6 bases for J; bases not matched to a gene: 10. This CDR3 is CATSQQRDLPEQYF. CDR3 in DNA: TGTGCCACCAGCCAGCAGCGGGACCTCCCCGAGCAGTACTTC.

The rearrangement joins TRBV5-1 to TRBJ1-5; D is possibly TRBD1 (6 bases). This CDR3 contains 16 residues. CDR1 is SGHRS and CDR2 is YFSETQ in the germline V gene. With 0 bases removed from V and 5 bases from J, the gap between germline ends came to 15 bases. The chain's CDR3 is CASSLGDKSTDQPQHF. DNA for the CDR3: TGCGCCAGCAGCTTGGGGGACAAGAGTACCGATCAGCCCCAGCATTTT.

This clone was detected once. V and J are TRBV2 and TRBJ1-5; D might be TRBD1 (5 bases). This CDR3 is built from 16 residues. Germline CDR1 SNHLY, CDR2 FYNNEI. V was clipped by 6 bases and J by 1 base, with 16 bases between them. This chain's CDR3 is CASSTKLGQSNQPQHF. The CDR3 DNA reads as TGTGCCAGCAGCACCAAATTAGGACAAAGCAATCAGCCCCAGCATTTT.

The chain uses TRBV2 and TRBJ1-3; no firm D call. The CDR3 is 13 amino acids. The germline gives CDR1 SNHLY, CDR2 FYNNEI. V was cut by 8 bases and J by 2 bases, with 10 bases left in between. The CDR3 here is CASGARAGNTIYF. As DNA, the CDR3 is TGTGCCAGCGGTGCGCGGGCTGGAAACACCATATATTTT. Filled out from reference TRBV2 and TRBJ1-3, the complete variable domain reads EPEVTQTPSHQVTQMGQEVILRCVPISNHLYFYWYRQILGQKVEFLVSFYNNEISEKSEIFDDQFSVERPDGSNFTLKIRSTKLEDSAMYFCASGARAGNTIYFGEGSWLTVV.

This rearrangement joins TRBV7-9 to TRBJ1-3; TRBD1 matches 10 bases. The length of the CDR3 is 14 residues. The germline V gene has CDR1 SEHNR and CDR2 FQNEAQ (reference sequence). V gave up 3 bases and J gave up 7 bases; unmatched junction bases: 3. The CDR3 region is CASSFPDRGNTIYF. Written as DNA, the CDR3 is TGTGCCAGCAGCTTCCCGGACAGGGGGAACACCATATATTTT.

The J gene is TRBJ2-3, the V gene TRBV5-1; tentative D call: TRBD2 (5 bases). The CDR3 totals 16 residues. With 3 bases removed from V and 3 bases from J, the gap between germline ends came to 17 bases. CDR1 and CDR2 from the germline V gene are SGHRS and YFSETQ. The CDR3 is CASSSGSSRGTDTQYF. The CDR3 DNA follows: TGCGCCAGCAGCTCGGGTAGCAGCCGAGGGACAGATACGCAGTATTTT.

Comment on this clone: At one end the junction does not follow the germline gene, possibly because of a read error. J is TRBJ2-5 and V is TRBV7-7; TRBD1 aligns across 7 bases. CDR1 and CDR2 (germline): SSHAT, FNYEAQ (reference sequence). The CDR3 has 13 amino acids. CDR3 sequence: CASSSRQGETQYF. CDR3 nucleotides: TGTGCTAGCAGCTCTAGACAGGGAGAGACCCAGTACTTC.

The rearrangement uses TRBV30 and TRBJ2-7; the match to TRBD2 covers 7 bases. From germline, CDR1 is GTSNPN and CDR2 SVGIG (reference sequence). V lost 2 bases, J lost 4 bases, and 5 bases stayed unmatched. This CDR3 comprises 13 residues. The CDR3 loop reads CAWSPWGGYEQYF. DNA of the CDR3: TGTGCCTGGAGTCCATGGGGGGGTTACGAGCAGTACTTC. Using reference TRBV30 and TRBJ2-7 for the parts outside the CDR3, the full variable domain is SQTIHQWPATLVQPVGSPLSLECTVEGTSNPNLYWYRQAAGRGLQLLFYSVGIGQISSEVPQNLSASRPQDRQFILSSKKLLLSDSGFYLCAWSPWGGYEQYFGPGTRLTVT.

The rearrangement uses TRBV10-3 and TRBJ1-2; D is perhaps TRBD1 (5 bases). The CDR3 totals 12 residues. Per the germline V gene, CDR1 is ENHRY and CDR2 is SYGVKD. The V gene lost 3 bases and the J gene lost 8 bases, with 10 bases spanning the gap. CDR3 in DNA: TGTGCCATCAGTGAATCGACAGCCGGCTACACCTTC. It is translated as CAISESTAGYTF.

The rearrangement uses TRBV5-4 and TRBJ2-7; 8 bases map to TRBD1. Trimming removed 2 bases from V and 6 bases from J; junction bases left unmatched: 10. The CDR3 runs 15 residues. Germline loops: CDR1 SGHNT, CDR2 YYREEE (reference sequence). CDR3 bases: TGTGCCAGCAGCTTAGAACAGGGGGGATTTAGCGAGCAGTACTTC. It codes for CASSLEQGGFSEQYF. The full variable domain, rest sourced from reference TRBV5-4 and TRBJ2-7, is ETGVTQSPTHLIKTRGQQVTLRCSSQSGHNTVSWYQQALGQGPQFIFQYYREEENGRGNFPPRFSGLQFPNYSSELNVNALELDDSALYLCASSLEQGGFSEQYFGPGTRLTVT.

The chain links TRBV13 to TRBJ2-1; D is perhaps TRBD2 (5 bases). Germline V gene data show CDR1 as PRHDT and CDR2 as FYEKMQ (reference sequence). The CDR3 sequence is 14 residues long. V was shortened by 4 bases and J by 0 bases, with 7 bases between the two germline ends. This CDR3 is CASSSGSSYNEQFF. The CDR3 DNA is TGTGCCAGCAGCTCGGGGAGCTCCTACAATGAGCAGTTCTTC. Full variable domain (missing parts from reference TRBV13 and TRBJ2-1): AAGVIQSPRHLIKEKRETATLKCYPIPRHDTVYWYQQGPGQDPQFLISFYEKMQSDKGSIPDRFSAQQFSDYHSELNMSSLELGDSALYFCASSSGSSYNEQFFGPGTRLTVL.

CDR3 in amino acids: CASSPGWADSPLHF. DNA for the CDR3: TGTGCCAGCAGCCCAGGGTGGGCGGATTCACCCCTCCACTTT. The rearrangement links TRBV9 to TRBJ1-6; maybe TRBD1 (5 bases). V was cut by 4 bases and J by 8 bases, with 13 bases left in between. Germline loops: CDR1 SGDLS, CDR2 YYNGEE. CDR3 size: 14 residues.

The chain uses TRBV11-2 and TRBJ2-3; TRBD1 aligns across 10 bases. The CDR3 contains 15 residues. Germline V lookup: CDR1 SGHAT, CDR2 FQNNGV. V shed 0 bases, J shed 5 bases, and the junction held 2 bases outside the gene matches. This CDR3 is CASSLEGQGIDTQYF. In DNA form, the CDR3 reads TGTGCCAGCAGCTTAGAGGGACAGGGGATAGATACGCAGTATTTT.

This chain connects TRBV12-3 or TRBV12-4 to TRBJ2-7; 8 bases align to TRBD2. The ends lost 2 bases at V and 6 bases at J; junction bases unmatched: 3. This CDR3 contains 13 residues. DNA for the CDR3: TGTGCCAGCAGTTTAATAACTAGCGGCGAGCAGTACTTC. The encoded protein is CASSLITSGEQYF.

The rearrangement joins TRBV29-1 to TRBJ1-2, with a tentative D call TRBD1 (6 bases). The CDR3 is 11 amino acids. Germline V CDR1 and CDR2: SQVTM, ANQGSEA. V lost 4 bases, J lost 4 bases, and 7 bases lay in between. The DNA for the CDR3 is TGCAGCGTTGTAGGGGGCTATGGCTACACCTTC. This sequence encodes CSVVGGYGYTF.

This sequence joins TRBV5-1 and TRBJ2-7, with D possibly being TRBD2 (7 bases). In germline, CDR1 is SGHRS, CDR2 YFSETQ. The CDR3 runs 18 residues. V lost 1 base and J 1 base, leaving 21 bases between the germline ends. The CDR3 DNA reads TGCGCCAGCAGCTTGAGGGGAGGGACAACACGCCGATCCTACGAGCAGTACTTC. Encoded protein: CASSLRGGTTRRSYEQYF.

The chain combines TRBV6-2 or TRBV6-3 with TRBJ2-7; D is unclear. The V and J ends lost 5 bases and 6 bases respectively, with 17 bases between them. The CDR3 spans 14 residues. The germline CDR1 and CDR2 sequences are MNHEY and SVGEGT. The CDR3: CASSGPTRSGEQYF. The CDR3 bases are TGTGCCAGCAGTGGCCCGACCCGCTCAGGCGAGCAGTACTTC.

V is TRBV19 and J is TRBJ2-3, with D perhaps TRBD2 (6 bases). CDR3 length: 15 amino acids. CDR1 LNHDA and CDR2 SQIVND come from the germline V gene (reference sequence). Trimming shortened V by 4 bases and J by 0 bases, and 11 bases separated the two germline ends. The CDR3 here is CASSTWRGSTDTQYF. For the CDR3, the DNA is TGTGCCAGTAGTACATGGAGGGGAAGCACAGATACGCAGTATTTT. The full variable domain, its missing parts supplied by reference TRBV19 and TRBJ2-3, is DGGITQSPKYLFRKEGQNVTLSCEQNLNHDAMYWYRQDPGQGLRLIYYSQIVNDFQKGDIAEGYSVSREKKESFPLTVTSAQKNPTAFYLCASSTWRGSTDTQYFGPGTRLTVL.

V usage is TRBV10-3 and J usage is TRBJ2-1; 12 bases match TRBD2. Germline CDR1 and CDR2: ENHRY and SYGVKD. J was trimmed by 9 bases and V by 1 base; bases with no gene match: 7. The CDR3 runs 16 residues. The CDR3 nucleotides are TGTGCCATCAGTGAGTTGACTAGCGGGAGCGGGGGTGAGCAGTTCTTC. Translated: CAISELTSGSGGEQFF.

CDR3: CASSLDGGSLYEQYF. In DNA, the CDR3 is TGTGCCAGCAGCTTGGACGGGGGGTCCCTATACGAGCAGTACTTC. V is TRBV5-4 and J is TRBJ2-7; the match to TRBD2 covers 7 bases. The CDR3 length is 15 residues. J was trimmed by 4 bases and V by 0 bases; bases with no gene match: 7. CDR1 is SGHNT, CDR2 YYREEE, per germline (reference sequence).

The chain combines TRBV4-1 with TRBJ2-5, with 9 bases identical to TRBD2. Germline CDR1 and CDR2: MGHRA and YSYEKL. The V and J ends lost 1 base and 3 bases, in that order; junction bases with no gene match: 6. The CDR3 runs to 16 residues. The CDR3, as DNA: TGCGCCAGCAGCCAAGTGACGGCGGGGGGGGAAGAGACCCAGTACTTC. It is translated as CASSQVTAGGEETQYF.

The chain uses TRBV19 and TRBJ1-2; 8 positions match TRBD1. The trim removed 10 bases at V and 5 bases at J, leaving 9 bases unmatched. CDR3 length: 13 residues. Germline V gives CDR1 LNHDA, CDR2 SQIVND (reference sequence). CDR3 sequence: CATHGQGKYGYTF. The CDR3 nucleotides read TGTGCCACCCATGGACAGGGCAAATATGGCTACACCTTC.

The chain is built from TRBV4-2 and TRBJ2-6, with TRBD2 as a possible D gene (5 bases). CDR1 LGHNA and CDR2 YNFKEQ come from the germline V gene. The CDR3 totals 18 residues. The V end lost 0 bases, the J end lost 2 bases, and 14 bases lay between the germline ends. The CDR3 reads CASSQESRPTTGANVLTF. The CDR3 bases are TGTGCCAGCAGCCAAGAATCGCGACCGACTACTGGGGCCAACGTCCTGACTTTC.

The chain has TRBV9 and TRBJ1-6; possible D gene TRBD1, 5 bases. The ends were cut back, 4 bases at V and 0 bases at J, with 14 bases in the middle. Germline V gives CDR1 SGDLS, CDR2 YYNGEE. CDR3 length: 17 residues. The CDR3 region is CASSQPGSGSYNSPLHF. As DNA, the CDR3 is TGTGCCAGCAGCCAACCAGGGTCCGGCTCCTATAATTCACCCCTCCACTTT.

This chain links TRBV30 with TRBJ1-5; D gene unclear. The germline CDR1 and CDR2 sequences are GTSNPN and SVGIG (reference sequence). The CDR3 is 12 residues long. V was trimmed by 4 bases and J by 6 bases, leaving 10 bases between them. The CDR3 DNA sequence: TGTGCCTGGAATCATGAGGCTCAGCCCCAGCATTTT. Encoded protein: CAWNHEAQPQHF.

As regards this clone: This same CDR3 is encoded by further DNA sequences in the sample. V gene TRBV3-1 (or the pseudogene TRBV3-2) combines with J gene TRBJ2-7; D remains ambiguous. V dropped 0 bases and J dropped 1 base, with 7 bases sitting between them. From germline, CDR1 is LGHDT and CDR2 YNNKEL (reference sequence). The CDR3 covers 14 residues. CDR3 amino acids: CASSQEGGSYEQYF. The CDR3 DNA follows: TGTGCCAGCAGCCAAGAAGGCGGTTCCTACGAGCAGTACTTC.